Below, 2 T cell receptor beta chains from the same sample are listed, as sequenced in a study of blood T cell repertoires in COVID-19. Sequencing used immunoSEQ multiplex PCR; TCRdb keeps in-frame clones, though not all of them. The data show some 200,000 clones, with approximately 92% seen just once and 0.5% to 0.55% held by the top ten. Source material: peripheral blood. The origin of the receptors is a man in his forties or fifties with acute or convalescent COVID-19.

The V gene is TRBV7-9, the J gene TRBJ2-1; D possibly corresponds to TRBD1 (6 bases). V lost 5 bases to trimming and J lost 8 bases, with 22 bases between them. The germline CDR1 and CDR2 sequences are SEHNR and FQNEAQ (reference sequence). CDR3 length: 16 amino acids. The CDR3 DNA follows: TGTGCCAGCAGCGGAGAAGAACAGGGCACCGAATATGAGCAGTTCTTC. Its protein product is CASSGEEQGTEYEQFF.

The chain links TRBV28 to TRBJ1-1; the D gene is possibly TRBD1 (6 bases). Trimming removed 6 bases from V and 8 bases from J, with 16 bases in between. Germline values: CDR1 MDHEN, CDR2 SYDVKM. The CDR3 consists of 13 residues. CDR3 sequence reads: CASSLGASAEAFF. The CDR3 bases are TGTGCCAGCAGCCTGGGGGCATCTGCCGAAGCTTTCTTT.